The 24 T cell receptor beta chains reported below all come from one sample, sequenced in a study of T cells in localized non-small cell lung cancer. The method was immunoSEQ multiplex PCR; TCRdb's version includes in-frame clones alone and lacks a portion of them. The table includes more than 1,200 clones, 20% to 25% detected once. This specimen consisted of normal lung tissue next to the tumor, obtained before any cancer treatment. These receptors were collected from a female donor older than 55 with stage I squamous cell lung carcinoma.

By its share, this clone is large. The chain combines TRBV11-3 with TRBJ2-3; 7 bases match TRBD2. Germline CDR1 reads SGHNT; CDR2 reads YENEEA. The CDR3 consists of 15 residues. Trimming at V came to 1 base and at J to 7 bases, leaving 8 bases not matched to a gene. The CDR3 coding sequence is TGTGCCAGCAGCTTAGTTCGGGGAGGGCCGAATACGCAGTATTTT. This sequence encodes CASSLVRGGPNTQYF.

Within the sample, this clone is medium-sized. The chain recombines TRBV4-1 with TRBJ1-2; D unclear. This CDR3 is built from 14 residues. Trimming took 5 bases from V and 8 from J, leaving 18 bases between them. CDR1 is MGHRA and CDR2 is YSYEKL in the germline V gene. CDR3 loop: CASSFRTEESGYTF. CDR3 DNA sequence: TGCGCCAGCAGCTTTCGGACGGAGGAAAGCGGCTACACCTTC.

This clone turned up a few times. Here the CDR3 DNA reads TGTGCCAGCAGCCAAGCCGGTCAGGGGGAGGGTACTAATGAAAAACTGTTTTTT. This sequence encodes CASSQAGQGEGTNEKLFF. The J gene is TRBJ1-4, the V gene TRBV11-3, with 7 bases matching TRBD1. CDR1 is SGHNT and CDR2 is YENEEA in the germline V gene. CDR3 length: 18 amino acids. V gave up 5 bases and J gave up 2 bases; unmatched junction bases: 14.

This clone counts as large (0.1 to 1%). The rearrangement joins TRBV6-8 to TRBJ1-1; 7 nucleotides match TRBD1. Germline loops: CDR1 MNHGY, CDR2 SAAAGT. V shed 7 bases and J 4 bases; nucleotides not matched to a gene: 6. This CDR3 region has 13 residues. The DNA for the CDR3 is TGTGCCAGCAACAAACAGGGGAGCACTGAAGCTTTCTTT. Encoded protein: CASNKQGSTEAFF.

The CDR3 DNA reads TGCGCCAGCAGTCAATCGAATAGGGGCCACTCAGCGTGTAAGAATCAGCCCCAGCATTTT. As protein: CASSQSNRGHSACKNQPQHF. V usage is TRBV23-1 and J usage is TRBJ1-5, with TRBD1 as a possible D gene (5 bases). TRBV23-1 falls under the ORF class, with uncertain function. The CDR3 is made up of 20 amino acids. V dropped 0 bases and J dropped 4 bases, with 25 bases sitting between them.

The rearrangement joins TRBV28 to TRBJ2-1, with TRBD2 identical over 10 bases. With V trimmed by 7 bases and J by 3 bases, 6 bases remained unmatched. Germline V lookup: CDR1 MDHEN, CDR2 SYDVKM. This CDR3 spans 15 amino acids. The CDR3, as DNA: TGTGCCAGCACCGTTAGCGGGAGGATCTACAATGAGCAGTTCTTC. Residues: CASTVSGRIYNEQFF.

The table lists this clone with a few counts. The chain is built from TRBV30 and TRBJ2-6; a weak D match, TRBD2 (5 bases). Germline CDR1 is GTSNPN and CDR2 is SVGIG (reference sequence). The ends were cut back, 2 bases at V and 0 bases at J, with 8 bases in the middle. The CDR3 totals 15 residues. This CDR3 is CAWSQDYSGANVLTF. The CDR3 bases are TGTGCCTGGAGTCAAGACTACTCTGGGGCCAACGTCCTGACTTTC.

The chain couples TRBV28 to TRBJ1-4; D remains unclear. This CDR3 region has 12 residues. CDR1 is MDHEN and CDR2 is SYDVKM in the germline V gene. Between the trimmed V and J ends, which lost 6 bases and 8 bases, there was a span of 10 bases. Here the CDR3 reads CASRGPVEKLFF. The CDR3 region has the DNA TGTGCCAGCAGGGGCCCCGTGGAAAAACTGTTTTTT. Combining the CDR3 with reference TRBV28 and TRBJ1-4 gives the whole variable domain DVKVTQSSRYLVKRTGEKVFLECVQDMDHENMFWYRQDPGLGLRLIYFSYDVKMKEKGDIPEGYSVSREKKERFSLILESASTNQTSMYLCASRGPVEKLFFGSGTQLSVL.

CDR3 bases: TGTGCCAGCAGTTACCAGGGGGCCACAGATACGCAGTATTTT. Its protein product is CASSYQGATDTQYF. The chain has TRBV6-8 and TRBJ2-3; 8 bases fit TRBD1. With V trimmed by 2 bases and J by 2 bases, 0 bases remained unmatched. The CDR3 length is 14 residues. From germline, CDR1 is MNHGY and CDR2 SAAAGT.

The CDR3 DNA reads as TGCGCCAGCAGCTTAGAGGGACCGATGAACACTGAAGCTTTCTTT. It codes for CASSLEGPMNTEAFF. The chain couples TRBV5-1 to TRBJ1-1; D might be TRBD1 (5 bases). This CDR3 is 15 amino acids long. The germline gives CDR1 SGHRS, CDR2 YFSETQ. Between the trimmed V and J ends, which lost 2 bases and 0 bases, there was a span of 11 bases.

CDR3 sequence: CASSLSLGGDTQYF. CDR3 DNA: TGTGCCAGCAGCTTAAGCCTGGGGGGGGATACGCAGTATTTT. This chain uses TRBV11-3 with TRBJ2-3; TRBD2 matches at 7 bases. The J segment lost 6 bases and the V segment lost 2 bases, leaving 5 bases of the junction unmatched. This CDR3 has 14 amino acids. CDR1 SGHNT and CDR2 YENEEA come from the germline V gene. The full variable domain, completed using reference TRBV11-3 and TRBJ2-3, is EAGVVQSPRYKIIEKKQPVAFWCNPISGHNTLYWYLQNLGQGPELLIRYENEEAVDDSQLPKDRFSAERLKGVDSTLKIQPAELGDSAVYLCASSLSLGGDTQYFGPGTRLTVL.

The chain employs TRBV4-1 and TRBJ1-1; no definite D call. V was shortened by 3 bases and J by 1 base, with 12 bases between the two germline ends. The CDR3 totals 15 residues. CDR1 and CDR2 from the germline V gene are MGHRA and YSYEKL. CDR3 DNA: TGCGCCAGCAGCCACAACCTGGGATCGAACACTGAAGCTTTCTTT. Its protein is CASSHNLGSNTEAFF.

This clone is medium-sized in the sample. This chain links TRBV11-3 with TRBJ2-2, with 8 bases aligning to TRBD2. Germline V gene lookup returns CDR1 SGHNT and CDR2 YENEEA. V shed 6 bases, J shed 0 bases, and the junction held 9 bases outside the gene matches. The CDR3 loop spans 17 amino acids. CDR3 sequence (DNA): TGTGCCAGCAGAGAAGGACTAGCTGAAACGAACACCGGGGAGCTGTTTTTT. This translates into CASREGLAETNTGELFF.

This clone was seen only a few times. The V call is TRBV7-2, the J call TRBJ2-3; D call uncertain. CDR3 size: 13 residues. Germline V gene data show CDR1 as SGHTA and CDR2 as FQGNSA. V was pared by 3 bases and J by 3 bases, with 7 bases between. CDR3 region: CASSFSWTDTQYF. CDR3 DNA: TGTGCCAGCAGCTTCAGTTGGACAGATACGCAGTATTTT. Full variable domain (missing parts from reference TRBV7-2 and TRBJ2-3): GAGVSQSPSNKVTEKGKDVELRCDPISGHTALYWYRQSLGQGLEFLIYFQGNSAPDKSGLPSDRFSAERTGGSVSTLTIQRTQQEDSAVYLCASSFSWTDTQYFGPGTRLTVL.

This clone is medium-sized within its sample. The CDR3 reads CASSQTGSYEQYF. The CDR3 nucleotides are TGCGCCAGCAGCCAGACAGGGAGCTACGAGCAGTACTTC. The chain uses TRBV4-1 and TRBJ2-7; 7 bases are shared with TRBD1. This CDR3 has 13 amino acids. Germline lookup yields CDR1 MGHRA and CDR2 YSYEKL. V trimming: 3 bases; J trimming: 3 bases; junction bases outside the gene matches: 2.

The J gene is TRBJ2-3, the V gene TRBV28; D is possibly TRBD1 or TRBD2 (6 bases each). The germline V gene encodes CDR1 MDHEN and CDR2 SYDVKM. V dropped 7 bases and J dropped 2 bases, with 13 bases sitting between them. CDR3 length: 14 residues. CDR3 nucleotides: TGTGCCAGCAATTCGGGGGCCACCACAGATACGCAGTATTTT. As protein: CASNSGATTDTQYF.

The CDR3 protein is CASSAGGASYNEQFF. The DNA of the CDR3 is TGTGCCAGCAGTGCGGGGGGGGCGTCCTACAATGAGCAGTTCTTC. This rearrangement joins TRBV6-8 to TRBJ2-1, with 9 bases identical to TRBD2. Germline CDR1 is MNHGY and CDR2 is SAAAGT. The CDR3 is 15 residues long. V shed 5 bases, J shed 1 base, and the junction held 3 bases outside the gene matches.

A single count supports this clone. The chain joins TRBV5-1 to TRBJ2-7, with TRBD1 matching 9 bases. CDR1 is SGHRS and CDR2 is YFSETQ in the germline V gene. The V gene end was trimmed by 2 bases and the J gene end by 4 bases; junction bases not matched to a gene: 4. The CDR3 has 14 amino acids. In DNA, the CDR3 is TGCGCCAGCAGCTTAGGGACAGGGCCGTACGAGCAGTACTTC. It is translated as CASSLGTGPYEQYF.

In this sample, this clone is medium-sized. This sequence joins TRBV11-3 and TRBJ1-1; 8 bases map to TRBD1. With V trimmed by 6 bases and J by 1 base, 10 bases remained unmatched. The V gene's germline CDR1 is SGHNT and CDR2 YENEEA. This CDR3 contains 16 residues. CDR3 nucleotide sequence: TGTGCCAGCAGATACAGGGGGGGAAGTTCGAACACTGAAGCTTTCTTT. As protein: CASRYRGGSSNTEAFF. The entire variable domain, with the rest obtained from reference TRBV11-3 and TRBJ1-1, is as follows: EAGVVQSPRYKIIEKKQPVAFWCNPISGHNTLYWYLQNLGQGPELLIRYENEEAVDDSQLPKDRFSAERLKGVDSTLKIQPAELGDSAVYLCASRYRGGSSNTEAFFGQGTRLTVV.

V gene TRBV18 combines with J gene TRBJ1-2; D is unresolved. Germline CDR1 KGHSH, CDR2 LQKENI. V lost 2 bases to trimming and J lost 10 bases, with 17 bases between them. This CDR3 is built from 14 residues. The CDR3, as DNA: TGTGCCAGCTCACCAGTTAAAGGGCGGGGAGACTACACCTTC. Its translation is CASSPVKGRGDYTF.

This clone has just a few counts. The chain uses TRBV19 and TRBJ2-7, with a tentative D call TRBD1 (5 bases). The length of the CDR3 is 13 residues. CDR1 LNHDA and CDR2 SQIVND come from the germline V gene (reference sequence). The V gene lost 3 bases and the J gene lost 5 bases, with 11 bases spanning the gap. In DNA, the CDR3 is TGTGCCAGTAGTATCATAGGGGCGAACGAGCAGTACTTC. Its translation: CASSIIGANEQYF.

Relative to its sample, this clone is medium-sized. The chain links TRBV9 to TRBJ1-2; TRBD1 matches 12 bases. The germline gives CDR1 SGDLS, CDR2 YYNGEE. V trimming: 0 bases; J trimming: 4 bases; junction bases outside the gene matches: 7. This CDR3 contains 17 residues. CDR3 loop: CASSVAPGQGAGYGYTF. CDR3 in DNA: TGTGCCAGCAGCGTAGCTCCGGGACAGGGGGCCGGCTATGGCTACACCTTC.

V usage is TRBV19 and J usage is TRBJ1-1; no reliable D call. CDR3 length equals 13 residues. The ends were cut back, 0 bases at V and 5 bases at J, with 7 bases in the middle. Germline V CDR1 and CDR2: LNHDA, SQIVND (reference sequence). The CDR3: CASSIDLLTEAFF. The CDR3 DNA sequence: TGTGCCAGTAGTATAGATCTCCTGACTGAAGCTTTCTTT.

The chain employs TRBV15 and TRBJ2-1, with 10 bases that match TRBD2. The CDR3 totals 16 residues. The germline CDR1 and CDR2 sequences are LNHNV and YYDKDF (reference sequence). V shed 0 bases and J 4 bases; nucleotides not matched to a gene: 3. CDR3: CATSRDIAGGYNEQFF. CDR3 bases: TGTGCCACCAGCAGAGATATAGCGGGGGGATACAATGAGCAGTTCTTC.